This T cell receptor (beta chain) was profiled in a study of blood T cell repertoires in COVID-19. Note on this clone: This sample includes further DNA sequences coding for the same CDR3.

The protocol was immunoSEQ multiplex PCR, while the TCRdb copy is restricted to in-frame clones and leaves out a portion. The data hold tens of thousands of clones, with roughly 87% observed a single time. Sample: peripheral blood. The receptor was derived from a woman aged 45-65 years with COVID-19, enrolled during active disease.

In DNA form, the CDR3 reads TGTGCCAGCAGCCAAGAAGGTCTAGCGGGAGAAGAGACCCAGTACTTC. Its protein is CASSQEGLAGEETQYF. The chain uses TRBV3-1 (or the pseudogene TRBV3-2) and TRBJ2-5; 10 bases agree with TRBD2. This CDR3 is built from 16 residues. The J segment lost 3 bases and the V segment lost 0 bases, leaving 4 bases of the junction unmatched. Looked up from germline, CDR1 is LGHDT and CDR2 is YNNKEL (reference sequence).